This T cell receptor beta chain stems from a study of T cell changes during pregnancy in multiple sclerosis. This CDR3 has 14 amino acids. Germline CDR1 is SGDLS and CDR2 is YYNGEE. V was pared by 4 bases and J by 6 bases, with 14 bases between. Measured with immunoSEQ multiplex PCR; TCRdb has only the in-frame clones, and not every one. The table includes under 95,000 clones, about 93% detected once. The rearrangement joins TRBV9 to TRBJ1-5; D perhaps matches TRBD1 (5 bases). The sequence was obtained from a female donor with multiple sclerosis, enrolled in a pregnancy study. The sequenced sample was CD4+ T cells from peripheral blood mononuclear cells, obtained before pregnancy. The CDR3 region has the DNA TGTGCCAGCAGCCTGCAGGGAGGTAGTCAGCCCCAGCATTTT. This translates into CASSLQGGSQPQHF.